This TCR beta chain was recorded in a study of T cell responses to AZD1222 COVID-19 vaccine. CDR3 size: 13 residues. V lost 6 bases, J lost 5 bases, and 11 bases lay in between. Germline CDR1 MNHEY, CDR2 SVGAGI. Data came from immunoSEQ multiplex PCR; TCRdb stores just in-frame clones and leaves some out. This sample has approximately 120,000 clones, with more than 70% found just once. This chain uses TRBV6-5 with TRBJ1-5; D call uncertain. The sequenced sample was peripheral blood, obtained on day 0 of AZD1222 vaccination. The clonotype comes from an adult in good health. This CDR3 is CASSPQRDQPQHF. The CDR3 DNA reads TGTGCCAGCAGCCCCCAGCGGGATCAGCCCCAGCATTTT.